Presented here are 2 T cell receptor beta chains from one specimen sequenced in a study of shared clonotypes between healthy human individuals. Clones were sequenced by immunoSEQ multiplex PCR, and TCRdb holds only the in-frame ones, with some missing. Here the sample spans roughly 2 million clones, nearly 97% being singletons. The sequenced sample was naive CD4+ T cells sorted from blood. The subset is: CD45RA+ positively selected. The receptors were sampled from a man younger than 30 in good health.

Here the CDR3 DNA reads TGCGCCAGCAGCTCAACCGGGACTAGCGGCAATGAGCAGTTCTTC. Translated, it gives CASSSTGTSGNEQFF. The V and J genes are TRBV5-1 and TRBJ2-1; 11 nucleotides line up with TRBD2. Germline V lookup: CDR1 SGHRS, CDR2 YFSETQ. The CDR3 is made up of 15 amino acids. With V trimmed by 3 bases and J by 6 bases, 5 bases remained unmatched.

The chain has TRBV7-2 and TRBJ2-7; a weak D match, TRBD2 (6 bases). Germline V lookup: CDR1 SGHTA, CDR2 FQGNSA. V lost 2 bases, J lost 3 bases, and 11 bases lay in between. The CDR3 covers 14 residues. The CDR3 DNA reads TGTGCCAGCAGCTTACTGTACGGGAGCTACGAGCAGTACTTC. It specifies CASSLLYGSYEQYF.